Listed below are T cell receptor beta chains from one sample, sequenced in a study of CD8+ T cells in alopecia areata. The table came from immunoSEQ multiplex PCR; TCRdb's copy has only in-frame clones and leaves some out. Of about 19,000 clones listed, 50% to 60% are singletons. Sequenced material: skin, taken at week 4, from a patient treated with tofacitinib. Every receptor here comes from a human donor with alopecia areata. The CDR3 runs from the conserved cysteine through the conserved F or W. D genes are given only for firm matches. Not every row has a clone size; where given, it reads once, few, many or a size class.

clone_size: .
d_call: .
v_call: TRBV7-2
j_call: TRBJ2-7
cdr3_nt: TGTGCCAGCAGCTTAACTCCCTACGAGCAGTACTTC
cdr3_aa: CASSLTPYEQYF

clone_size: .
d_call: .
v_call: TRBV4-1
j_call: TRBJ1-2
cdr3_nt: TGCGCCAGCAGCCAAGGGGGAATACAAAGGGTCGGCTACACCTTC
cdr3_aa: CASSQGGIQRVGYTF

clone_size: .
d_call: .
v_call: TRBV29-1
j_call: TRBJ2-7
cdr3_nt: TGCAGCGTTGTCCCTCAGGGGGGACACTACGAGCAGTACTTC
cdr3_aa: CSVVPQGGHYEQYF

clone_size: .
d_call: .
v_call: TRBV19
j_call: TRBJ2-3
cdr3_nt: TGTGCCAGTAGTATAGACGGCGTGGGGTCCACAGATACGCAGTATTTT
cdr3_aa: CASSIDGVGSTDTQYF

clone_size: .
d_call: .
v_call: TRBV7-2
j_call: TRBJ1-1
cdr3_nt: TGTGCCAGCAGCATCCAGGGGAACACTGAAGCTTTCTTT
cdr3_aa: CASSIQGNTEAFF

clone_size: .
d_call: .
v_call: TRBV18
j_call: TRBJ2-7
cdr3_nt: TGTGCCAGCTCACCGCCCGGGACGGGTTACGAGCAGTACTTC
cdr3_aa: CASSPPGTGYEQYF

clone_size: .
d_call: .
v_call: TRBV5-1
j_call: TRBJ2-7
cdr3_nt: TGCGCCAGCAGCTTGGACCTCTACGAGCAGTACTTC
cdr3_aa: CASSLDLYEQYF

clone_size: few
d_call: TRBD1
v_call: TRBV7-1
j_call: TRBJ2-7
cdr3_nt: TGTGCCAGCAGCTTCGCGACAGGGGGCGACGGCTCCTACGAGCAGTACTTC
cdr3_aa: CASSFATGGDGSYEQYF

clone_size: .
d_call: .
v_call: TRBV30
j_call: TRBJ2-5
cdr3_nt: TGTGCCTGGAGTGCCCGGGGCCCCCCTGTCCCCCAGTACTTC
cdr3_aa: CAWSARGPPVPQYF

clone_size: .
d_call: TRBD1
v_call: TRBV19
j_call: TRBJ2-2
cdr3_nt: TGTGCCAGTCGGGACAGGGGAAACACCGGGGAGCTGTTTTTT
cdr3_aa: CASRDRGNTGELFF

clone_size: .
d_call: TRBD1
v_call: TRBV27
j_call: TRBJ2-7
cdr3_nt: TGTGCCAGCAGTTTGGTAGGGGGCGGGTACGAGCAGTACTTC
cdr3_aa: CASSLVGGGYEQYF

clone_size: .
d_call: .
v_call: TRBV5-4
j_call: TRBJ2-1
cdr3_nt: TGTGCCAGCAGCTTGTCCGATGGGACTAATGAGCAGTTCTTC
cdr3_aa: CASSLSDGTNEQFF

clone_size: .
d_call: TRBD2
v_call: TRBV2
j_call: TRBJ2-5
cdr3_nt: TGTGCCAGCAGTCCCTCTGGGGGGGGAGTGAGGGAGACCCAGTACTTC
cdr3_aa: CASSPSGGGVRETQYF

clone_size: .
d_call: TRBD2
v_call: TRBV10-3
j_call: TRBJ2-5
cdr3_nt: TGTGCCATCAGCGTCGAGCGGGGGGAGACCCAGTACTTC
cdr3_aa: CAISVERGETQYF

clone_size: .
d_call: TRBD2
v_call: TRBV6-5
j_call: TRBJ2-1
cdr3_nt: TGTGCCAGCCGCGGGGGGAGCTCCTACAATGAGCAGTTCTTC
cdr3_aa: CASRGGSSYNEQFF

clone_size: .
d_call: .
v_call: TRBV19
j_call: TRBJ1-2
cdr3_nt: TGTGCCAGTACCCCTATTTCAGGGGACTATGGCTACACCTTC
cdr3_aa: CASTPISGDYGYTF

clone_size: few
d_call: .
v_call: TRBV6-6
j_call: TRBJ2-1
cdr3_nt: TGTGCCAGCAGCCCTCGGTCGGGGGAAAGTAGGAGTGAGCAGTTCTTC
cdr3_aa: CASSPRSGESRSEQFF

clone_size: large
d_call: TRBD2
v_call: TRBV7-2
j_call: TRBJ2-1
cdr3_nt: TGTGCCAGCAGCCGCCCAATGGCGGGGGGGCACTATGAGCAGTTCTTC
cdr3_aa: CASSRPMAGGHYEQFF

clone_size: .
d_call: .
v_call: TRBV7-9
j_call: TRBJ2-3
cdr3_nt: TGTGCCAGCAGCTTAGAATCTCCCAGGGAGTATTTT
cdr3_aa: CASSLESPREYF

clone_size: .
d_call: .
v_call: TRBV7-9
j_call: TRBJ1-6
cdr3_nt: TGTGCCAGCAGCTTAGACTGGGGGGTTGGTTCACCCCTCCACTTT
cdr3_aa: CASSLDWGVGSPLHF

clone_size: .
d_call: .
v_call: TRBV5-5
j_call: TRBJ2-2
cdr3_nt: TGTGCCAGCAGCTTGGATGGGGGGAACACCGGGGAGCTGTTTTTT
cdr3_aa: CASSLDGGNTGELFF

clone_size: .
d_call: .
v_call: TRBV30
j_call: TRBJ2-7
cdr3_nt: TGTGCCTGGAGTGCTACAGGGTCCTACGAGCAGTACTTC
cdr3_aa: CAWSATGSYEQYF

clone_size: few
d_call: TRBD1
v_call: TRBV5-4
j_call: TRBJ2-7
cdr3_nt: TGTGCCAGCAGACAAAGGTTCGGACAGGGTTACGAGCAGTACTTC
cdr3_aa: CASRQRFGQGYEQYF

clone_size: .
d_call: .
v_call: TRBV25-1
j_call: TRBJ2-5
cdr3_nt: TGTGCCAGCAGTAGGGGCATTTCGAATCACCAAGAGACCCAGTACTTC
cdr3_aa: CASSRGISNHQETQYF

clone_size: .
d_call: TRBD1
v_call: TRBV9
j_call: TRBJ2-6
cdr3_nt: TGTGCCAGCAGCGGGACAGGGGGCACTGGGGCCAACGTCCTGACTTTC
cdr3_aa: CASSGTGGTGANVLTF

clone_size: .
d_call: TRBD1
v_call: TRBV25-1
j_call: TRBJ1-6
cdr3_nt: TGTGCCAGCAGTGGGGACAGGGGGTTTAATTCACCCCTCCACTTT
cdr3_aa: CASSGDRGFNSPLHF

clone_size: .
d_call: TRBD2
v_call: TRBV18
j_call: TRBJ2-1
cdr3_nt: TGTGCCAGCTCACCGCGCGGGAGCGGGGGCAGGTACAATGAGCAGTTCTTC
cdr3_aa: CASSPRGSGGRYNEQFF

clone_size: .
d_call: .
v_call: TRBV11-2
j_call: TRBJ1-1
cdr3_nt: TGTGCCAGCAGCTTACTCGGGGGTCCCACGGAAGCTTTCTTT
cdr3_aa: CASSLLGGPTEAFF

clone_size: .
d_call: .
v_call: TRBV19
j_call: TRBJ2-7
cdr3_nt: TGTGCCAGTAGTGCCCAGGGGAACTCCTACGAGCAGTACTTC
cdr3_aa: CASSAQGNSYEQYF

clone_size: .
d_call: TRBD1
v_call: TRBV19
j_call: TRBJ1-2
cdr3_nt: TGTGCCAGTAGTCCCGGACAGGGTGGCTACACCTTC
cdr3_aa: CASSPGQGGYTF

clone_size: .
d_call: .
v_call: TRBV4-1
j_call: TRBJ1-2
cdr3_nt: TGCGCCAGCAGCCAAGTCATCCGGGGCGCCCTTAACTATGGCTACACCTTC
cdr3_aa: CASSQVIRGALNYGYTF

clone_size: .
d_call: .
v_call: TRBV29-1
j_call: TRBJ1-1
cdr3_nt: TGCAGCGGAATCAACACTGAAGCTTTCTTT
cdr3_aa: CSGINTEAFF

clone_size: .
d_call: .
v_call: TRBV5-1
j_call: TRBJ1-4
cdr3_nt: TGCGCCAGCAGCTTGGATTCTAGACGGGGTGAAAAACTGTTTTTT
cdr3_aa: CASSLDSRRGEKLFF

clone_size: .
d_call: .
v_call: TRBV7-9
j_call: TRBJ2-3
cdr3_nt: TGTGCCAGCAGCGACCGGACAGTCACAGATACGCAGTATTTT
cdr3_aa: CASSDRTVTDTQYF

clone_size: .
d_call: TRBD1
v_call: TRBV29-1
j_call: TRBJ1-1
cdr3_nt: TGCAGCGCACGAGGAGGACAGGGGGCGCATATCACTGAAGCTTTCTTT
cdr3_aa: CSARGGQGAHITEAFF

clone_size: .
d_call: .
v_call: TRBV5-1
j_call: TRBJ2-5
cdr3_nt: TGCGCCAGCAGCTTGACGCTAGTTCAAGAGACCCAGTACTTC
cdr3_aa: CASSLTLVQETQYF

clone_size: .
d_call: .
v_call: TRBV5-6
j_call: TRBJ2-2
cdr3_nt: TGTGCCAGCAGCTTAAGCGGCGGGGAGCTGTTTTTT
cdr3_aa: CASSLSGGELFF

clone_size: .
d_call: TRBD1
v_call: TRBV11-2
j_call: TRBJ2-7
cdr3_nt: TGTGCCAGCAGCTTAGCCTACTCAGGGGGCTACGAGCAGTACTTC
cdr3_aa: CASSLAYSGGYEQYF

clone_size: .
d_call: .
v_call: TRBV2
j_call: TRBJ1-1
cdr3_nt: TGTGCCAGCAGTGATCGGATCCGGGGCACTGAAGCTTTCTTT
cdr3_aa: CASSDRIRGTEAFF

clone_size: .
d_call: .
v_call: TRBV10-3
j_call: TRBJ2-7
cdr3_nt: TGTGCCATCAGTGAGCAGAGCTACGAGCAGTACTTC
cdr3_aa: CAISEQSYEQYF

clone_size: .
d_call: .
v_call: TRBV6-5
j_call: TRBJ1-5
cdr3_nt: TGTGCCAGCAGTTATTACAGGGCTGACCAGCCCCAGCATTTT
cdr3_aa: CASSYYRADQPQHF

clone_size: once
d_call: .
v_call: TRBV20-1
j_call: TRBJ2-7
cdr3_nt: TGCAGTGCTAGAGATGACGAGCAGTACTTC
cdr3_aa: CSARDDEQYF

clone_size: .
d_call: .
v_call: TRBV11-3
j_call: TRBJ2-2
cdr3_nt: TGTGCCAGCAGCCTGGAGAAGTGGGGGGCCGGCACCGGGGAGCTGTTTTTT
cdr3_aa: CASSLEKWGAGTGELFF

clone_size: few
d_call: .
v_call: TRBV2
j_call: TRBJ2-1
cdr3_nt: TGTGCCAGCAGCGTGGGCGGAGTAAACAATGAGCAGTTCTTC
cdr3_aa: CASSVGGVNNEQFF

clone_size: few
d_call: TRBD2
v_call: TRBV7-9
j_call: TRBJ2-2
cdr3_nt: TGTGCCAGCAGCTCCAAGCGGGGGCCGACCGGGGAGCTGTTTTTT
cdr3_aa: CASSSKRGPTGELFF